One and the same sample provided the 4 T cell receptor beta chains below, sequenced in a study of blood T cell repertoires in COVID-19. TCRdb keeps only in-frame clones here, not all; method: immunoSEQ multiplex PCR. The data hold some 360,000 clones, with 70% to 90% observed a single time. Sequences were obtained from peripheral blood. The origin of the receptors is a woman aged 55-70 years with COVID-19, enrolled during active disease.

The CDR3 protein is CASSSGGQGYSPLHF. For the CDR3, the DNA is TGTGCCAGTAGTAGCGGGGGACAGGGGTATTCACCCCTCCACTTT. The chain uses TRBV19 and TRBJ1-6, with TRBD1 matching 10 bases. This CDR3 region has 15 residues. Trimming removed 4 bases from V and 8 bases from J; junction bases left unmatched: 5. Germline CDR1 LNHDA, CDR2 SQIVND (reference sequence).

The rearrangement uses TRBV15 and TRBJ1-2, with TRBD1 as a possible D gene (6 bases). CDR3 length: 15 amino acids. Trimming removed 5 bases at V and 2 bases at J, with 15 bases between. Germline loops: CDR1 LNHNV, CDR2 YYDKDF (reference sequence). CDR3 in amino acids: CATSRIDRKNYGYTF. In nucleotides, the CDR3 is TGTGCCACCAGCCGGATCGACAGGAAAAACTATGGCTACACCTTC.

The V call is TRBV7-9, the J call TRBJ2-7; tentatively, D is TRBD1 (6 bases). The germline V and J ends were trimmed by 6 bases and 5 bases, with 14 bases remaining between them. The CDR3 totals 13 residues. From germline, CDR1 is SEHNR and CDR2 FQNEAQ (reference sequence). DNA of the CDR3: TGTGCCAGCAGTCGCGACAGGCTAAACGAGCAGTACTTC. Protein product: CASSRDRLNEQYF.

This clone was seen a single time. V usage is TRBV7-2 and J usage is TRBJ1-4; D is possibly TRBD1 (6 bases). Germline CDR1 and CDR2: SGHTA and FQGNSA. V was cut by 5 bases and J by 7 bases, with 17 bases left in between. CDR3 size: 15 residues. CDR3 DNA sequence: TGTGCCAGCAGCGCGGGGGGCAGGGATAGTGAAAAACTGTTTTTT. It encodes CASSAGGRDSEKLFF.